The 27 T cell receptor beta chains listed next were all sequenced from one sample in a study of T cell clonotyping in hematopoietic cell transplantation. Profiling relied on immunoSEQ multiplex PCR, and the TCRdb table lists in-frame clones only, not all of them. The table shows roughly 30,000 clones, with around 80% occurring only once. The time point is: recipient sample about 28 days before transplant, after cytoreduction. The source material was peripheral blood mononuclear cells, sampled before stem cell transplant. The receptors here all came from a woman between 25 and 40 years old with chronic myeloid leukemia. Some clones in this sample may be carry-over from other donors' samples.

This chain connects TRBV6-5 to TRBJ2-5, with D tentatively TRBD2 (5 bases). Germline CDR1 MNHEY, CDR2 SVGAGI. The V end was cut by 8 bases, the J end by 4 bases, with 5 bases between. The CDR3 is 10 residues long. The CDR3 DNA sequence: TGTGCCAGCGGGAGAGAGACCCAGTACTTC. Protein product: CASGRETQYF.

Judged by abundance, this clone is medium-sized (0.01 to 0.1%). The CDR3 coding sequence is TGCGCCAGCAGCCAACTACAGGGGAACATTCAGTACTTC. It encodes CASSQLQGNIQYF. The chain links TRBV4-3 to TRBJ2-4; 7 bases align to TRBD1. This CDR3 has 13 residues. Germline V lookup: CDR1 LGHNA, CDR2 YSLEER. With V trimmed by 2 bases and J by 7 bases, 2 bases remained unmatched.

V gene TRBV7-2 combines with J gene TRBJ1-2; TRBD1 might be the D (5 bases). The CDR3 sequence is 15 residues long. Germline CDR1 and CDR2: SGHTA and FQGNSA. V lost 4 bases and J lost 7, with 19 bases in between. The chain's CDR3 is CASSSAGLSTGGYTF. The CDR3 nucleotides read TGTGCCAGCAGCTCCGCGGGGCTATCAACGGGTGGCTACACCTTC.

V gene TRBV9 combines with J gene TRBJ2-3; D possibly corresponds to TRBD1 (6 bases). V lost 2 bases to trimming and J lost 2 bases, with 9 bases between them. The V gene's germline CDR1 is SGDLS and CDR2 YYNGEE. The CDR3 totals 14 residues. CDR3: CASSVRDNTDTQYF. The CDR3 DNA follows: TGTGCCAGCAGCGTCCGGGACAACACAGATACGCAGTATTTT. Full variable domain (outside the CDR3, taken from reference TRBV9 and TRBJ2-3): DSGVTQTPKHLITATGQRVTLRCSPRSGDLSVYWYQQSLDQGLQFLIQYYNGEERAKGNILERFSAQQFPDLHSELNLSSLELGDSALYFCASSVRDNTDTQYFGPGTRLTVL.

This chain links TRBV23-1 with TRBJ2-7; D call uncertain. TRBV23-1 is reported as an ORF; its role is uncertain. V lost 4 bases, J lost 0 bases, and 7 bases lay in between. The CDR3 is 13 residues long. Here the CDR3 reads CASSRADSYEQYV. The CDR3 region has the DNA TGCGCCAGCAGTCGGGCAGACTCCTACGAGCAGTACGTC.

This rearrangement joins TRBV2 to TRBJ1-2, with TRBD1 matching 9 bases. Unmatched junction bases numbered 7, after V lost 8 bases and J lost 3 bases. CDR1 and CDR2 (germline): SNHLY, FYNNEI. This CDR3 is 14 amino acids long. CDR3 loop: CASRDRGDYYGYTF. In DNA, the CDR3 is TGTGCCAGCCGCGACAGGGGGGACTACTATGGCTACACCTTC.

This rearrangement joins TRBV29-1 to TRBJ2-5; no reliable D call. The V gene lost 4 bases and the J gene lost 0 bases, with 6 bases spanning the gap. The CDR3 is 12 amino acids. CDR1 and CDR2 from the germline V gene are SQVTM and ANQGSEA. The CDR3 is CSVGRNQETQYF. DNA of the CDR3: TGCAGCGTTGGTAGGAACCAAGAGACCCAGTACTTC.

This clone was seen a handful of times. The V gene is TRBV5-1, the J gene TRBJ1-2; TRBD1 is a possible D gene (6 bases). The germline V gene has CDR1 SGHRS and CDR2 YFSETQ. V was shortened by 4 bases and J by 2 bases, with 15 bases between the two germline ends. CDR3 size: 15 residues. Written as DNA, the CDR3 is TGCGCCAGCAGCCCTACAGGGACCACGAACTATGGCTACACCTTC. Protein product: CASSPTGTTNYGYTF.

This clone was recorded once. The V and J genes are TRBV30 and TRBJ1-2; D call uncertain. This CDR3 has 12 residues. The germline CDR1 and CDR2 sequences are GTSNPN and SVGIG (reference sequence). V lost 4 bases and J lost 0, with 6 bases in between. CDR3 sequence (DNA): TGTGCCTGGAACTTGGCTAACTATGGCTACACCTTC. This encodes CAWNLANYGYTF.

V gene TRBV28 combines with J gene TRBJ2-3, with TRBD2 identical over 11 bases. CDR1 is MDHEN, CDR2 SYDVKM, per germline. V trimming: 5 bases; J trimming: 5 bases; junction bases outside the gene matches: 9. CDR3 length: 16 amino acids. The CDR3 here is CASSPRSGGAGDTQYF. The CDR3 region has the DNA TGTGCCAGCAGTCCCCGTAGCGGGGGGGCCGGAGATACGCAGTATTTT.

This clone has only a few counts. The V call is TRBV7-8, the J call TRBJ2-1; D is unresolved. Between the trimmed V and J ends, which lost 0 bases and 5 bases, there was a span of 5 bases. There are 13 residues in the CDR3. From germline, CDR1 is SGHVS and CDR2 FQNEAQ. The CDR3 region is CASSLAPNNEQFF. CDR3 coding DNA: TGTGCCAGCAGCTTAGCTCCTAACAATGAGCAGTTCTTC.

V and J are TRBV12-1 and TRBJ1-5. TRBV12-1 counts as a pseudogene. The CDR3 sequence is 14 residues long. The CDR3 loop reads CASKSRLGNQPQHF. The DNA of the CDR3 is TGTGCCAGCAAGTCCCGACTAGGGAATCAGCCCCAGCATTTT.

This chain connects TRBV2 to TRBJ1-1; TRBD1 might be the D (6 bases). V lost 5 bases and J 3 bases, leaving 10 bases between the germline ends. This CDR3 region has 13 residues. The germline gives CDR1 SNHLY, CDR2 FYNNEI. The CDR3 region has the DNA TGTGCCAGCAGTAGGGACACTTACACTGAAGCTTTCTTT. This gives the protein CASSRDTYTEAFF.

The chain recombines TRBV4-1 with TRBJ1-1; D call uncertain. The V end was cut by 3 bases, the J end by 1 base, with 12 bases between. The CDR3 runs 15 residues. Germline assignment: CDR1 MGHRA and CDR2 YSYEKL. CDR3 sequence (DNA): TGCGCCAGCAGCCACAGTTCAGGATCGAACACTGAAGCTTTCTTT. Its translation is CASSHSSGSNTEAFF.

V usage is TRBV6-7 and J usage is TRBJ2-3; D possibly corresponds to TRBD1 (6 bases). TRBV6-7 is flagged as an ORF with uncertain function. The CDR3 runs 12 residues. V was clipped by 3 bases and J by 7 bases, with 8 bases between them. The CDR3 nucleotides read TGTGCCAGCAGTTATCAGGGGAATACGCAGTATTTT. Amino acid sequence: CASSYQGNTQYF.

The chain recombines TRBV11-2 with TRBJ1-5; possible D gene TRBD1, 6 bases. V was trimmed by 5 bases and J by 4 bases, leaving 9 bases between them. The CDR3 has 13 amino acids. The germline gives CDR1 SGHAT, CDR2 FQNNGV. The CDR3 sequence: CASSMTGNQPQHF. The CDR3 region has the DNA TGTGCCAGCAGCATGACAGGAAATCAGCCCCAGCATTTT.

The chain has TRBV7-8 and TRBJ2-3; tentatively, D is TRBD2 (8 bases). The CDR3 runs to 16 residues. The V and J ends lost 4 bases and 5 bases respectively, with 19 bases between them. Germline lookup yields CDR1 SGHVS and CDR2 FQNEAQ. In nucleotides, the CDR3 is TGTGCCAGCAGCTCGTACCGGGACAGCGGGAGAGATACGCAGTATTTT. This gives the protein CASSSYRDSGRDTQYF.

The chain has TRBV27 and TRBJ2-5; TRBD1 is a possible D gene (6 bases). Germline CDR1 is MNHEY and CDR2 is SMNVEV (reference sequence). The ends were cut back, 5 bases at V and 5 bases at J, with 18 bases in the middle. This CDR3 contains 15 residues. The DNA for the CDR3 is TGTGCCAGCAGTCTCAGCATGGGGGCCGGGGAGACCCAGTACTTC. Translated, it gives CASSLSMGAGETQYF.

The V and J genes are TRBV19 and TRBJ1-4, with TRBD1 identical over 10 bases. The CDR3 is 16 residues long. The J segment lost 7 bases and the V segment lost 1 base, leaving 6 bases of the junction unmatched. The germline CDR1 and CDR2 sequences are LNHDA and SQIVND (reference sequence). The CDR3 reads CASSIGQGALGEKLFF. DNA of the CDR3: TGTGCCAGTAGTATAGGACAGGGGGCGCTTGGTGAAAAACTGTTTTTT.

This sequence joins TRBV13 and TRBJ2-5, with 10 bases lining up with TRBD2. CDR3 length: 15 amino acids. J gave up 5 bases and V 5 bases, and 8 bases lay outside the gene matches. CDR1 is PRHDT, CDR2 FYEKMQ, per germline (reference sequence). The CDR3 sequence: CASSQEREGGETQYF. DNA for the CDR3: TGTGCCAGCAGCCAGGAGCGGGAGGGAGGGGAGACCCAGTACTTC.

The chain uses TRBV5-6 and TRBJ2-5; tentatively, D is TRBD1 (5 bases). The CDR3 contains 14 residues. Trimming cost V 3 bases and J 1 base, with 10 bases left between them. CDR1 SGHDT and CDR2 YYEEEE come from the germline V gene. The CDR3: CASSSETVQETQYF. CDR3 coding DNA: TGTGCCAGCAGCTCCGAGACAGTCCAAGAGACCCAGTACTTC.

The rearrangement links TRBV27 to TRBJ2-3; 9 nucleotides match TRBD2. Germline V lookup: CDR1 MNHEY, CDR2 SMNVEV (reference sequence). The CDR3 runs to 13 residues. V lost 7 bases, J lost 15 bases, and 14 bases stayed unmatched. CDR3 nucleotides: TGTGCCAGCACCTGGGGGCCGGGACTAGCTCGATATTTT. Translated, it gives CASTWGPGLARYF.

The chain joins TRBV30 to TRBJ1-6, with a possible D match to TRBD1 (6 bases). Germline lookup yields CDR1 GTSNPN and CDR2 SVGIG (reference sequence). The CDR3 contains 13 residues. The V end was cut by 8 bases, the J end by 5 bases, with 13 bases between. The CDR3 DNA is TGTGCCCAGCAGGGGTCGGATAATTCACCCCTCCACTTT. Its translation is CAQQGSDNSPLHF.

This clone is medium-sized in the sample. The chain recombines TRBV5-1 with TRBJ1-2, with D possibly being TRBD1 (6 bases). Between the trimmed V and J ends, which lost 1 base and 4 bases, there was a span of 17 bases. CDR3 length: 16 amino acids. The germline V gene encodes CDR1 SGHRS and CDR2 YFSETQ. Here the CDR3 reads CASSLYGPWGAYGYTF. The CDR3 nucleotides are TGCGCCAGCAGCTTGTATGGGCCCTGGGGGGCCTATGGCTACACCTTC.

This rearrangement joins TRBV4-1 to TRBJ2-5; no firm D call. V was trimmed by 5 bases and J by 5 bases, leaving 9 bases between them. The CDR3 is 12 residues long. Per germline, CDR1 MGHRA and CDR2 YSYEKL. The DNA of the CDR3 is TGCGCCAGCAGCGTCCTGGGGGAGACCCAGTACTTC. Encoded protein: CASSVLGETQYF.

The chain couples TRBV2 to TRBJ1-4; 9 nucleotides match TRBD1. There are 15 residues in the CDR3. The ends lost 2 bases at V and 7 bases at J; junction bases unmatched: 5. In germline, CDR1 is SNHLY, CDR2 FYNNEI. CDR3 sequence: CASSEMDRGSEKLFF. The CDR3 nucleotides read TGTGCCAGCAGTGAAATGGACAGGGGCAGTGAAAAACTGTTTTTT.

CDR3 in DNA: TGTGCCAGCAGCTTGATAGCGGGGGGGCCAGAGACCCAGTACTTC. This sequence encodes CASSLIAGGPETQYF. The V call is TRBV7-8, the J call TRBJ2-5, with 11 bases matching TRBD2. The CDR3 sequence is 15 residues long. Trimming at V came to 3 bases and at J to 4 bases, leaving 4 bases not matched to a gene. Germline assignment: CDR1 SGHVS and CDR2 FQNEAQ. Using reference TRBV7-8 and TRBJ2-5 for the parts outside the CDR3, the full variable domain is GAGVSQSPRYKVAKRGQDVALRCDPISGHVSLFWYQQALGQGPEFLTYFQNEAQLDKSGLPSDRFFAERPEGSVSTLKIQRTQQEDSAVYLCASSLIAGGPETQYFGPGTRLLVL.